This T cell receptor beta chain was documented in a study of T cells in Graves' hyperthyroidism and ophthalmopathy. RNA transcripts yielded amplified TCR beta CDR3 regions. First-round RT-PCR targeting the TCR CDR3 was performed with the HTBI primer set. MiXCR, applied by TCRdb to the multiplex PCR reads, yields one record per CDR3 protein. Among about 500,000 distinct CDR3 sequences listed, 14% were seen once. The germline V gene has CDR1 DFQATT and CDR2 SNEGSKA (reference sequence). The ends were cut back, 1 base at V and 0 bases at J, with 12 bases in the middle. The CDR3 runs 15 residues. In regard to this clonotype: A much bigger clone sits one base away, suggesting this may be a read error. This CDR3 fails to terminate in the conserved phenylalanine or tryptophan, so it likely reflects a read error.

This sequence originates from a woman younger than 30 with Graves' hyperthyroidism. The material sequenced was blood. J is TRBJ2-5 and V is TRBV20-1, with D possibly matching TRBD2 (7 bases). DNA for the CDR3: TGCAGTGCTAGAGGGGGGGCGGGAGACCAAGAGACCCAGTACCTC. Its translation is CSARGGAGDQETQYL.